These 22 T cell receptor beta chains share one sample of origin, sequenced in a study of blood T cell repertoires in COVID-19. Using immunoSEQ multiplex PCR, the repertoire was profiled, and TCRdb retains in-frame clones only, with some absent. The sample includes 190,000 or so clones, roughly 87% of them seen just once. The material sequenced was PBMCs or T cells enriched from blood (not recorded which). These receptors were obtained from a man aged 18 to 29 with acute COVID-19.

V usage is TRBV12-3 or TRBV12-4 and J usage is TRBJ1-2; D unresolved. The CDR3 extends over 12 amino acids. V was cut by 4 bases and J by 8 bases, with 11 bases left in between. The chain's CDR3 is CASSSRQGGYTF. CDR3 DNA: TGTGCCAGCAGTTCCAGACAAGGCGGCTACACCTTC.

J is TRBJ1-3 and V is TRBV11-3; D is possibly TRBD1 (5 bases). From germline, CDR1 is SGHNT and CDR2 YENEEA. This CDR3 is built from 15 residues. Trimming stripped 5 bases from V and 3 bases from J, with 14 bases between. For the CDR3, the DNA is TGTGCCAGCAGCGAGGGAGGGGAAGTTGGAAACACCATATATTTT. It translates to CASSEGGEVGNTIYF.

The V gene is TRBV7-9, the J gene TRBJ2-2; 7 bases line up with TRBD2. The germline CDR1 and CDR2 sequences are SEHNR and FQNEAQ (reference sequence). CDR3 length equals 18 residues. The trim removed 11 bases at V and 2 bases at J, leaving 20 bases unmatched. The CDR3 DNA reads as TGTGCCCGGTCTTCTTACGCGGGAGAAAAGGGCAACACCGGGGAGCTGTTTTTT. It specifies CARSSYAGEKGNTGELFF.

In nucleotides, the CDR3 is TGTGCCACCAGTGAACCGGGACAGGGGATCCAAGAGACCCAGTACTTC. Protein sequence: CATSEPGQGIQETQYF. The chain has TRBV24-1 and TRBJ2-5; 10 bases are shared with TRBD1. The germline CDR1 and CDR2 sequences are KGHDR and SFDVKD. After removal of 4 bases from V and 1 base from J, the junction contained 5 bases not matched to a gene. This CDR3 is built from 16 residues.

This clone was recorded a few times. The chain uses TRBV28 and TRBJ1-2, with a weak D call TRBD1 (6 bases). The CDR3 has 14 amino acids. The V and J ends lost 5 bases and 3 bases respectively, with 13 bases between them. Germline values: CDR1 MDHEN, CDR2 SYDVKM. The CDR3 coding sequence is TGTGCCAGCAGTCTCGCCGGGACACACTATGGCTACACCTTC. As protein: CASSLAGTHYGYTF.

This chain uses TRBV27 with TRBJ2-7; 11 nucleotides agree with TRBD1. The junction had 6 bases not matched to a gene; V was cut back by 0 bases and J by 5 bases. Per the germline V gene, CDR1 is MNHEY and CDR2 is SMNVEV (reference sequence). The CDR3 covers 16 residues. CDR3 nucleotide sequence: TGTGCCAGCAGTTTATCAGGACAGGGGGCTGTAGACGAGCAGTACTTC. Residues: CASSLSGQGAVDEQYF.

The gene calls are TRBV10-3 and TRBJ2-1; 9 bases agree with TRBD2. Trimming took 0 bases from V and 7 from J; bases not matched to a gene: 13. The CDR3 spans 18 residues. Per the germline V gene, CDR1 is ENHRY and CDR2 is SYGVKD. CDR3 nucleotide sequence: TGTGCCATCAGTGAGTCGACGGTTAGCGGGAGCCGCGGGAATGAGCAGTTCTTC. Translating gives CAISESTVSGSRGNEQFF.

This clone was counted only a few times. The rearrangement links TRBV7-9 to TRBJ2-7; 9 nucleotides agree with TRBD2. The J segment lost 3 bases and the V segment lost 3 bases, leaving 6 bases of the junction unmatched. The CDR3 contains 15 residues. CDR1 is SEHNR, CDR2 FQNEAQ, per germline (reference sequence). The CDR3 spells CASSFGTSIGYEQYF. DNA for the CDR3: TGTGCCAGCAGCTTCGGGACTAGCATTGGCTACGAGCAGTACTTC.

This clone has just a few counts. The chain has TRBV12-5 and TRBJ1-2, with 7 bases fitting TRBD1. V lost 5 bases, J lost 5 bases, and 20 bases stayed unmatched. Germline values: CDR1 LGHNT, CDR2 FRNRAP. This CDR3 has 18 amino acids. The CDR3 sequence: CASGGSGQDLWARYGYTF. The CDR3, as DNA: TGTGCTAGTGGTGGCTCCGGACAGGATCTATGGGCCAGATATGGCTACACCTTC. Complete variable domain (other parts from reference TRBV12-5 and TRBJ1-2): DARVTQTPRHKVTEMGQEVTMRCQPILGHNTVFWYRQTMMQGLELLAYFRNRAPLDDSGMPKDRFSAEMPDATLATLKIQPSEPRDSAVYFCASGGSGQDLWARYGYTFGSGTRLTVV.

The gene calls are TRBV28 and TRBJ1-1; the D is unclear. This CDR3 spans 12 amino acids. V lost 2 bases and J 7 bases, leaving 8 bases between the germline ends. Germline V gene data show CDR1 as MDHEN and CDR2 as SYDVKM. The CDR3 coding sequence is TGTGCCAGCAGTTTAATCGGGGTTGAAGCTTTCTTT. As protein: CASSLIGVEAFF.

The CDR3 region is CASSLSLSSSYNSPLHF. CDR3 bases: TGTGCCAGCAGTTTATCACTAAGCAGCTCCTATAATTCACCCCTCCACTTT. V usage is TRBV28 and J usage is TRBJ1-6; D not resolved. Trimming took off 1 base at V and 0 bases at J, with 10 bases between the two ends. Germline V gene sequence: CDR1 MDHEN, CDR2 SYDVKM. This CDR3 region has 17 residues.

This clone is termed medium-sized. The chain links TRBV6-1 to TRBJ2-7; 8 nucleotides line up with TRBD2. The CDR3 length is 15 residues. Per germline, CDR1 MNHNS and CDR2 SASEGT. V trimming: 2 bases; J trimming: 0 bases; junction bases outside the gene matches: 3. CDR3 region: CASSERTSGSYEQYF. CDR3 DNA: TGTGCCAGCAGTGAACGCACTAGCGGCTCCTACGAGCAGTACTTC.

This clone was found a few times. This chain connects TRBV7-9 to TRBJ2-7, with 8 bases lining up with TRBD2. Germline V gene sequence: CDR1 SEHNR, CDR2 FQNEAQ (reference sequence). CDR3 size: 12 residues. Trimming at V came to 3 bases and at J to 5 bases, leaving 0 bases not matched to a gene. In DNA, the CDR3 is TGTGCCAGCAGCTTGACTAGCGACGAGCAGTACTTC. Amino acids: CASSLTSDEQYF.

The V call is TRBV2, the J call TRBJ2-7; 9 bases fit TRBD1. V was pared by 4 bases and J by 3 bases, with 7 bases of the junction left unmatched. This CDR3 is 15 amino acids long. The germline V gene encodes CDR1 SNHLY and CDR2 FYNNEI. This CDR3 is CASSVGGDRVYEQYF. CDR3 in DNA: TGTGCCAGCAGTGTTGGGGGGGACAGGGTCTACGAGCAGTACTTC.

Comments on this clone: This sample also contains other DNA sequences that code for the same CDR3. The chain combines TRBV28 with TRBJ2-7; D gene uncertain. From germline, CDR1 is MDHEN and CDR2 SYDVKM. The CDR3 loop spans 14 amino acids. Trimming took 2 bases from V and 0 from J, leaving 8 bases between them. The DNA of the CDR3 is TGTGCCAGCAGTTTAGGCGGATCCTCCTACGAGCAGTACTTC. Translation: CASSLGGSSYEQYF.

This sequence joins TRBV30 and TRBJ2-7, with 11 bases lining up with TRBD1. Germline-derived CDR1 and CDR2 are GTSNPN and SVGIG (reference sequence). The V and J ends lost 5 bases and 6 bases, in that order; junction bases with no gene match: 6. The CDR3 has 13 residues. CDR3 sequence (DNA): TGTGCCTGGGCGGACAGGGGGCGGTTCGAGCAGTACTTC. This encodes CAWADRGRFEQYF.

This clone was counted between two and nine times. This chain joins TRBV18 and TRBJ1-1; perhaps TRBD1 as D (5 bases). V was shortened by 3 bases and J by 0 bases, with 17 bases between the two germline ends. The CDR3 is 17 residues long. The germline V gene has CDR1 KGHSH and CDR2 LQKENI. This chain's CDR3 is CASSPLAGRNLNTEAFF. Here the CDR3 DNA reads TGTGCCAGCTCACCCCTCGCAGGGCGCAATTTGAACACTGAAGCTTTCTTT.

The chain employs TRBV7-9 and TRBJ1-1; D remains unclear. V dropped 2 bases and J dropped 11 bases, with 18 bases sitting between them. Germline V gene data show CDR1 as SEHNR and CDR2 as FQNEAQ (reference sequence). The CDR3 is made up of 14 amino acids. This CDR3 is CASSLPLVAGSAFF. The CDR3 DNA reads as TGTGCCAGCAGCTTACCTCTTGTTGCGGGATCGGCTTTCTTT.

The V gene is TRBV24-1, the J gene TRBJ1-1; 9 positions agree with TRBD1. The CDR3 has 20 residues. V lost 3 bases to trimming and J lost 5 bases; unmatched junction nucleotides: 21. Germline V lookup: CDR1 KGHDR, CDR2 SFDVKD. The CDR3 region is CATSDDPGQGMMLGRTEAFF. DNA of the CDR3: TGTGCCACCAGTGATGATCCGGGACAGGGTATGATGTTAGGAAGGACTGAAGCTTTCTTT.

The chain's CDR3 is CASSRGDMGFYGYTF. CDR3 DNA sequence: TGTGCCAGCAGCAGAGGGGACATGGGGTTTTATGGCTACACCTTC. The V call is TRBV7-2, the J call TRBJ1-2; the D gene is possibly TRBD1 (6 bases). V shed 5 bases and J shed 5 bases, with 18 bases lying between them. This CDR3 comprises 15 residues. Germline assignment: CDR1 SGHTA and CDR2 FQGNSA.

The J gene is TRBJ2-7, the V gene TRBV4-1; 12 bases align to TRBD1. CDR3 length: 15 residues. From germline, CDR1 is MGHRA and CDR2 YSYEKL. Trimming took 3 bases from V and 6 from J; bases not matched to a gene: 6. The CDR3 region is CASSQQGQGAVEQYF. The CDR3, as DNA: TGCGCCAGCAGCCAGCAGGGACAGGGGGCTGTCGAGCAGTACTTC.

The rearrangement links TRBV12-5 to TRBJ2-1; 10 bases align to TRBD1. Germline V gene data show CDR1 as LGHNT and CDR2 as FRNRAP. CDR3 length: 15 residues. The V and J ends lost 4 bases and 7 bases, in that order; junction bases with no gene match: 7. CDR3 in amino acids: CASGSGTGVLNEQFF. CDR3 sequence (DNA): TGTGCTAGTGGTTCCGGGACAGGGGTGTTGAATGAGCAGTTCTTC.